The clone carrying this T cell receptor beta chain appeared many times. The antigen is not known. As to time point: longitudinal time-point 3. PBMCs numbering 2 million and stored at -80 C yielded the unsorted libraries. The entry originates in a study of neurological immune-mediated disorders. Overall study findings and caveats: CDR3 amino acid sequences of expanded clones were not shared across subjects, a result suggesting private repertoires in all groups. Falling below healthy controls, multiple sclerosis showed the least TCR clonal expansion, while HTLV-1-associated myelopathy showed the most.

Synthesis of cDNA used 5'RACE (with 10-nucleotide random UMIs). TCRdb reanalysed the 5' RACE reads using MiXCR and keeps one entry per CDR3 protein. This table has about 81,000 distinct CDR3 sequences, 3.5% to 4.5% appearing once. Per germline, CDR1 DFQATT and CDR2 SNEGSKA (reference sequence). There are 15 residues in the CDR3. The V gene end was trimmed by 6 bases and the J gene end by 5 bases; junction bases not matched to a gene: 12. This receptor was obtained from a woman aged 55-70 years with multiple sclerosis. The chain recombines TRBV20-1 with TRBJ1-1; 10 positions match TRBD1. The material sequenced was PBMCs. The CDR3 DNA is TGCAGTGCAAGTAGACAGGGGGCCGGGAGGACTGAAGCTTTCTTT. Encoded protein: CSASRQGAGRTEAFF.